This T cell receptor beta chain was recorded in a study of Ad26.COV2.S vaccination and SARS-CoV-2 variants. Study-level information: Doses of Ad26.COV2.S were injected into muscle once or twice, 56 days apart.

The treatment: about 20 received Ad26.COV2.S at low or high dose, single or two shots; several received placebo; per-sample allocation not given. Sampling took place 63 days after the first vaccine or placebo injection. A word on this clone: The antigen remains undetermined.

Using immunoSEQ multiplex PCR, the repertoire was profiled, and TCRdb retains in-frame clones only, with some absent. The sample has around 300,000 clones; roughly 89% are singletons. CDR1 SGHTA and CDR2 FQGNSA come from the germline V gene. The CDR3 consists of 15 residues. The V and J ends lost 5 bases and 7 bases, in that order; junction bases with no gene match: 6. General study points: A substantial breadth of spike-specific CD8+ and CD4+ T cell responses after vaccination has been reported. Vaccinees displayed broader spike-specific TCR repertoires than placebo recipients.

The sequence came from a person between 18 and 65 years old who received the Ad26.COV2.S COVID-19 vaccine or a placebo. The chain joins TRBV7-2 to TRBJ1-6; the match to TRBD1 covers 9 bases. Specimen: peripheral blood, collected in a trial of Ad26.COV2.S vaccine versus placebo. The CDR3 sequence: CASSPIGQGNSPLHF. CDR3 nucleotide sequence: TGTGCCAGCAGCCCCATAGGACAGGGGAATTCACCCCTCCACTTT. Variable domain in full (rest from reference TRBV7-2 and TRBJ1-6): GAGVSQSPSNKVTEKGKDVELRCDPISGHTALYWYRQSLGQGLEFLIYFQGNSAPDKSGLPSDRFSAERTGGSVSTLTIQRTQQEDSAVYLCASSPIGQGNSPLHFGNGTRLTVT.